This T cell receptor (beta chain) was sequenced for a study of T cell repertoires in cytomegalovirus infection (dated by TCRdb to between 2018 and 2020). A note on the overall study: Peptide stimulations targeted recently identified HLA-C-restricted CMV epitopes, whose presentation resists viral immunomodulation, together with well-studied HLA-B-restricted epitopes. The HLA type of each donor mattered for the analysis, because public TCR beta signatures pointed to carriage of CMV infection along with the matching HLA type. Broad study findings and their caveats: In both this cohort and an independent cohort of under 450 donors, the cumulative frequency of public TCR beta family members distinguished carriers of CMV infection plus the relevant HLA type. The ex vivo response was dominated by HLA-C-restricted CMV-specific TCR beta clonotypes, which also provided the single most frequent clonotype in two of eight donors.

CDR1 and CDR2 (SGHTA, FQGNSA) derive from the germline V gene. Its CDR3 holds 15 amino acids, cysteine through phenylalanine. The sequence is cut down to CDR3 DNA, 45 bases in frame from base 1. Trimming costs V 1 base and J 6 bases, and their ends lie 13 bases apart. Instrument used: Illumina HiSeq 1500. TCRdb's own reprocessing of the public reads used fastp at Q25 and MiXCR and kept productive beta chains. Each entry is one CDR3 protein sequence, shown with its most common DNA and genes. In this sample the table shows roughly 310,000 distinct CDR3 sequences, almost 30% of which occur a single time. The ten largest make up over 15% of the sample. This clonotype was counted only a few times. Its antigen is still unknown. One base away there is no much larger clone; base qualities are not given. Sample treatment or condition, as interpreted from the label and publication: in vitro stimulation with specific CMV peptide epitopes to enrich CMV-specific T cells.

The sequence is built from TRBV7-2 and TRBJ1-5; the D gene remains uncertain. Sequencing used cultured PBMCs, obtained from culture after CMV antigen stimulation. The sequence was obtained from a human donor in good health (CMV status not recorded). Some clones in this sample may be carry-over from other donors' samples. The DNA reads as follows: TGTGCCAGCAGCTTAGGTCGGGGTCCACGTCAGCCCCAGCATTTT. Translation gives CASSLGRGPRQPQHF.